This T cell receptor (beta chain) emerged from a study of molecular identifiers for immune sequencing clone quantification. Study-wide context: Split five ways in replicates, RNA from approximately 20,000 or 100,000 naive CD8 cells had four portions sequenced. Notes on the study in general: Identical TCR molecules that share a barcode could lead to an underestimation of highly expanded clone sizes. Clones of above 20 RNA copies carried over 99% of effector molecules; in naive cells they carried under 1%.

This clonotype was seen ten or more times. What it recognizes is unknown. Previously described methods with listed TCR primers produced the bulk TCR libraries. TCRdb itself ran the PCR reads through MiXCR, one entry per CDR3 protein. The sample has about half a million distinct CDR3 sequences; roughly 25% are singletons. The CDR3 has 14 residues. The junction had 5 bases not matched to a gene; V was cut back by 5 bases and J by 7 bases. From germline, CDR1 is LNHDA and CDR2 SQIVND (reference sequence). The sequence derives from a human donor in good health. Some libraries in this study had Jurkat cell RNA spiked in. The chain combines TRBV19 with TRBJ1-5, with 10 bases lining up with TRBD1. Sequenced material: naive CD8+ T cells from blood, with Jurkat cell RNA spiked in. Subset noted: FACS-sorted CD8+CD4-CCR7+CD45RA+ naive T cells. The CDR3: CASSQDRGYQPQHF. The CDR3, as DNA: TGTGCCAGTAGTCAGGACAGGGGGTACCAGCCCCAGCATTTT.